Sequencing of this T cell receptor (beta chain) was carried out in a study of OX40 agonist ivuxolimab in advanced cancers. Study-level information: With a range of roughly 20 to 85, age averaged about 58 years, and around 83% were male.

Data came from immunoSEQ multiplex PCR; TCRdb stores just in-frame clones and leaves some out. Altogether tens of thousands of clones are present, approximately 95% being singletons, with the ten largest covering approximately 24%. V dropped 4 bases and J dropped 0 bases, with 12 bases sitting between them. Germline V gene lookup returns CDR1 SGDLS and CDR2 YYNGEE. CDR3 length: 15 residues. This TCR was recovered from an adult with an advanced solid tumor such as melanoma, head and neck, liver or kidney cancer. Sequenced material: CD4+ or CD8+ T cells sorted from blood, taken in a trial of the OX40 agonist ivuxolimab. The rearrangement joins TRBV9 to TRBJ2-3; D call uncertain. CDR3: CASSPLYLSTDTQYF. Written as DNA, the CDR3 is TGTGCCAGCAGCCCCCTATACTTGAGCACAGATACGCAGTATTTT.